This TCR beta chain was observed in a study of blood T cell repertoires in COVID-19. Study background: T cells, B-cell-depleted T cells, or PBMCs provided the cDNA or gDNA that served as material.

With 2 bases clipped from V and 4 bases from J, the junction kept 8 bases outside the gene matches. CDR3 length equals 18 residues. Per germline, CDR1 SNHLY and CDR2 FYNNEI. Participants came from some 23 US areas, aged roughly 18 to 89 years. Cohort 3 recovery required two negative PCRs, clearance, or symptom resolution. The protocol was immunoSEQ multiplex PCR, while the TCRdb copy is restricted to in-frame clones and leaves out a portion. Found here are some 300,000 clones, roughly 89% of them singletons; the top ten hold 1.7%. The TCR sequence derives from a woman aged 40 to 49 who had recovered from COVID-19. The V gene is TRBV2, the J gene TRBJ2-2; TRBD2 aligns across 12 bases. Sequencing was done on a sample of PBMCs or T cells enriched from blood (not recorded which). The CDR3: CASSERLAGGPGTGELFF. CDR3 nucleotides: TGTGCCAGCAGTGAACGGCTAGCGGGGGGGCCGGGCACCGGGGAGCTGTTTTTT.